The T cell receptor (beta chain) described here comes from a study of blood T cell repertoires in COVID-19. Using immunoSEQ multiplex PCR, the repertoire was profiled, and TCRdb retains in-frame clones only, with some absent. The data show 200,000 to 250,000 clones, 65% to 90% seen once. The CDR3 is 15 amino acids. V lost 6 bases, J lost 1 base, and 9 bases stayed unmatched. Germline CDR1 reads SNHLY; CDR2 reads FYNNEI. The chain employs TRBV2 and TRBJ2-7, with 7 bases lining up with TRBD2. Sequencing was performed on peripheral blood. The TCR originated in a woman between 50 and 59 years old with acute or convalescent COVID-19. CDR3 in amino acids: CASRAGTTMSYEQYF. CDR3 coding DNA: TGTGCCAGCAGAGCCGGGACTACTATGTCCTACGAGCAGTACTTC.